The rows below give T cell receptor beta chains drawn from one sample of a study of shared clonotypes between healthy human individuals. Clones were sequenced by immunoSEQ multiplex PCR, and TCRdb holds only the in-frame ones, with some missing. The sample records some 2.4 million clones, over 85% being singletons. The sequenced sample consisted of naive CD4+ T cells from PBMCs. Receptors were obtained from a man in his late teens or twenties in good health. Some clones in this sample may be carry-over from other donors' samples. CDR3s include the opening cysteine and the closing phenylalanine or tryptophan. D genes are given only for firm matches. Rows give clone size only sometimes, using once, few, many, or a class for an expanded clone.

J gene	clone size	V gene	D gene	CDR3 protein	CDR3 DNA
TRBJ1-2	-	TRBV7-9	-	CASSPWTEARGYTF	TGTGCCAGCAGCCCGTGGACAGAAGCGCGGGGCTACACCTTC
TRBJ2-7	-	TRBV5-4	-	CASSPAGTPSYEQYF	TGTGCCAGCAGCCCGGCGGGGACACCCTCCTACGAGCAGTACTTC
TRBJ2-3	few	TRBV2	-	CASSVTSLSPGTQYF	TGTGCCAGCAGTGTCACTAGTCTTTCCCCGGGTACGCAGTATTTT
TRBJ2-3	-	TRBV6-6	-	CASSYSMGSDTQYF	TGTGCCAGCAGTTACTCGATGGGATCCGATACGCAGTATTTT
TRBJ2-7	-	TRBV28	TRBD1	CASSLTRTGRTYEQYF	TGTGCCAGCAGCTTAACACGGACAGGGAGGACCTACGAGCAGTACTTC
TRBJ2-1	-	TRBV18	TRBD1	CASTPGQASNEQFF	TGTGCCAGCACCCCGGGACAGGCCAGCAATGAGCAGTTCTTC
TRBJ2-7	-	TRBV27	TRBD1	CASSALRTGAGFEQYF	TGTGCCAGCAGTGCTCTTCGAACAGGGGCCGGGTTCGAGCAGTACTTC
TRBJ2-5	-	TRBV7-6	-	CASSLARKETQYF	TGTGCCAGCAGCTTAGCCCGGAAAGAGACCCAGTACTTC
TRBJ2-1	once	TRBV18	-	CASSPPSDNEQFF	TGTGCCAGCTCACCACCGTCGGACAATGAGCAGTTCTTC
TRBJ2-1	-	TRBV4-1	TRBD1	CASSRPPGQDSYNEQFF	TGCGCCAGCAGCCGACCACCGGGACAGGACTCCTACAATGAGCAGTTCTTC